These 20 T cell receptor beta chains share one sample of origin, sequenced in a study of blood T cell repertoires in COVID-19. The table came from immunoSEQ multiplex PCR; TCRdb's copy has only in-frame clones and leaves some out. The sample lists approximately 230,000 clones; roughly 79% were seen once. Specimen: PBMCs or T cells enriched from blood (not recorded which). These receptors came from a man aged 40-49 years who had recovered from COVID-19.

The chain has TRBV19 and TRBJ2-2, with TRBD1 identical over 10 bases. This CDR3 contains 17 residues. The J segment lost 3 bases and the V segment lost 6 bases, leaving 10 bases of the junction unmatched. CDR1 is LNHDA and CDR2 is SQIVND in the germline V gene (reference sequence). The CDR3 sequence is CASRSLGDRGYTGELFF. DNA for the CDR3: TGTGCCAGTAGATCCCTAGGGGACAGGGGCTACACCGGGGAGCTGTTTTTT.

The CDR3 protein is CASSIGGQDTEAFF. CDR3 in DNA: TGTGCCAGTAGTATAGGAGGGCAGGACACTGAAGCTTTCTTT. V is TRBV19 and J is TRBJ1-1; D remains ambiguous. V lost 1 base and J lost 3, with 9 bases in between. This CDR3 has 14 amino acids. Germline lookup yields CDR1 LNHDA and CDR2 SQIVND (reference sequence).

This clone was seen a single time. The chain uses TRBV7-3 and TRBJ1-4, with D possibly being TRBD1 (6 bases). V lost 8 bases, J lost 4 bases, and 11 bases lay in between. This CDR3 is built from 13 residues. Germline CDR1 reads SGHTA; CDR2 reads FQGTGA. The CDR3 DNA follows: TGTGCCAGCTCCAGGGGCCATAATGAAAAACTGTTTTTT. This encodes CASSRGHNEKLFF. Full variable domain (missing parts from reference TRBV7-3 and TRBJ1-4): GAGVSQTPSNKVTEKGKYVELRCDPISGHTALYWYRQSLGQGPEFLIYFQGTGAADDSGLPNDRFFAVRPEGSVSTLKIQRTERGDSAVYLCASSRGHNEKLFFGSGTQLSVL.

This chain uses TRBV15 with TRBJ1-2, with 7 positions matching TRBD1. The J segment lost 3 bases and the V segment lost 0 bases, leaving 7 bases of the junction unmatched. Germline-derived CDR1 and CDR2 are LNHNV and YYDKDF (reference sequence). This CDR3 is built from 16 residues. The DNA of the CDR3 is TGTGCCACCAGCAGAGACTTACTCGGGACAGACTATGGCTACACCTTC. As protein: CATSRDLLGTDYGYTF.

The V gene is TRBV3-1 (or the pseudogene TRBV3-2), the J gene TRBJ2-4; a possible D gene is TRBD2 (5 bases). The germline V gene encodes CDR1 LGHDT and CDR2 YNNKEL (reference sequence). The CDR3 length is 15 residues. V was pared by 4 bases and J by 5 bases, with 15 bases between. The CDR3, as DNA: TGTGCCAGCAGCCCCCTTGGAGGACGGGAAAACATTCAGTACTTC. Protein product: CASSPLGGRENIQYF.

This clone turned up a few times. The chain combines TRBV12-3 or TRBV12-4 with TRBJ2-2; no clear D. The CDR3 has 12 amino acids. V dropped 1 base and J dropped 6 bases, with 3 bases sitting between them. The CDR3 DNA reads TGTGCCAGCAGTTTAGGAGCCGGGGAGCTGTTTTTT. It translates to CASSLGAGELFF.

This chain joins TRBV2 and TRBJ1-1; 8 positions agree with TRBD1. This CDR3 comprises 13 residues. V lost 7 bases, J lost 5 bases, and 6 bases stayed unmatched. Germline values: CDR1 SNHLY, CDR2 FYNNEI. This CDR3 is CASMGRGRTEAFF. CDR3 coding DNA: TGTGCCAGCATGGGCAGGGGGCGGACTGAAGCTTTCTTT.

The chain is built from TRBV7-9 and TRBJ1-1; TRBD1 is a possible D gene (6 bases). The length of the CDR3 is 14 residues. The germline V and J ends were trimmed by 5 bases and 3 bases, with 13 bases remaining between them. In germline, CDR1 is SEHNR, CDR2 FQNEAQ (reference sequence). The CDR3 bases are TGTGCCAGCAGCCAGGGGACGGGTTACACTGAAGCTTTCTTT. Translated: CASSQGTGYTEAFF.

The V call is TRBV6-5, the J call TRBJ2-7; 9 bases agree with TRBD2. Looked up from germline, CDR1 is MNHEY and CDR2 is SVGAGI. This CDR3 is 13 amino acids long. V shed 5 bases and J 5 bases; nucleotides not matched to a gene: 4. CDR3 nucleotides: TGTGCCAGCAGTCCTGCGGGGGGGAACGAGCAGTACTTC. Translation: CASSPAGGNEQYF.

A few counts support this clone. This chain links TRBV5-1 with TRBJ1-2; a weak D match, TRBD1 (5 bases). Germline V gene sequence: CDR1 SGHRS, CDR2 YFSETQ. This CDR3 is built from 16 residues. Trimming shortened V by 0 bases and J by 5 bases, and 17 bases separated the two germline ends. Written as DNA, the CDR3 is TGCGCCAGCAGCTTGGCCGGAAGGGGCGCTGGATATGGCTACACCTTC. This gives the protein CASSLAGRGAGYGYTF.

The chain carries TRBV3-1 (or the pseudogene TRBV3-2) and TRBJ1-1; weak D call: TRBD1 (5 bases). The CDR3 sequence is 15 residues long. V was pared by 3 bases and J by 0 bases, with 11 bases between. Germline loops: CDR1 LGHDT, CDR2 YNNKEL (reference sequence). The chain's CDR3 is CASSHGQGMNTEAFF. In DNA form, the CDR3 reads TGTGCCAGCAGCCATGGGCAGGGCATGAACACTGAAGCTTTCTTT.

This clone appeared a single time. The chain couples TRBV5-1 to TRBJ1-1, with a weak D call TRBD1 (6 bases). Germline V gene lookup returns CDR1 SGHRS and CDR2 YFSETQ. V was cut by 1 base and J by 11 bases, with 15 bases left in between. There are 13 residues in the CDR3. The DNA for the CDR3 is TGCGCCAGCAGCTTGACAGGGATCAGTAAGGCTTTCTTT. It yields the protein CASSLTGISKAFF.

The CDR3 reads CASAQRLGVGVDEQFF. The CDR3 DNA reads as TGTGCCAGCGCCCAAAGACTTGGAGTAGGTGTCGATGAGCAGTTCTTC. The chain combines TRBV7-9 with TRBJ2-1; D gene ambiguous. This CDR3 spans 16 amino acids. Germline V gene sequence: CDR1 SEHNR, CDR2 FQNEAQ (reference sequence). Trimming cost V 8 bases and J 8 bases, with 25 bases left between them.

The chain joins TRBV7-2 to TRBJ2-1, with 9 bases aligning to TRBD1. Germline V CDR1 and CDR2: SGHTA, FQGNSA. V was pared by 5 bases and J by 3 bases, with 5 bases of the junction left unmatched. The CDR3 is 15 residues long. The CDR3 DNA is TGTGCCAGCAGCCCAGGGACAGGGAACTACAATGAGCAGTTCTTC. This gives the protein CASSPGTGNYNEQFF.

This sequence joins TRBV7-9 and TRBJ1-2; TRBD1 aligns across 9 bases. The germline V gene encodes CDR1 SEHNR and CDR2 FQNEAQ (reference sequence). The CDR3 runs 16 residues. Trimming at V came to 3 bases and at J to 7 bases, leaving 12 bases not matched to a gene. The DNA of the CDR3 is TGTGCCAGCAGCTTTCCCGCCGGACAGGGGAGAGGTGGCTACACCTTC. It yields the protein CASSFPAGQGRGGYTF. The full variable domain, completed using reference TRBV7-9 and TRBJ1-2, is DTGVSQNPRHKITKRGQNVTFRCDPISEHNRLYWYRQTLGQGPEFLTYFQNEAQLEKSRLLSDRFSAERPKGSFSTLEIQRTEQGDSAMYLCASSFPAGQGRGGYTFGSGTRLTVV.

There are a few counts of this clone. The chain recombines TRBV11-2 with TRBJ1-1, with D possibly being TRBD1 (6 bases). There are 13 residues in the CDR3. The germline CDR1 and CDR2 sequences are SGHAT and FQNNGV. The V and J ends lost 8 bases and 0 bases respectively, with 10 bases between them. In DNA form, the CDR3 reads TGTGCCAGCTACAGGGTATTGAACACTGAAGCTTTCTTT. It translates to CASYRVLNTEAFF.

V gene TRBV7-8 combines with J gene TRBJ1-2, with 7 bases aligning to TRBD1. Germline CDR1 is SGHVS and CDR2 is FQNEAQ. The CDR3 length is 16 residues. Trimming took 5 bases from V and 0 from J; bases not matched to a gene: 9. Written as DNA, the CDR3 is TGTGCCAGCAGCCCTCAGGGGGGCCGCCCTAACTATGGCTACACCTTC. Encoded protein: CASSPQGGRPNYGYTF.

The chain employs TRBV27 and TRBJ2-3, with D possibly being TRBD1 (6 bases). This CDR3 has 15 residues. Germline V CDR1 and CDR2: MNHEY, SMNVEV (reference sequence). The V and J ends lost 0 bases and 6 bases respectively, with 13 bases between them. The DNA for the CDR3 is TGTGCCAGCAGTTTATCCCCCTCAGGGGCCGATACGCAGTATTTT. Its translation: CASSLSPSGADTQYF.

V is TRBV5-1 and J is TRBJ2-3; TRBD2 matches at 7 bases. Per the germline V gene, CDR1 is SGHRS and CDR2 is YFSETQ. The CDR3 loop spans 15 amino acids. After removal of 0 bases from V and 4 bases from J, the junction contained 5 bases not matched to a gene. The CDR3 region is CASSLGGRAADTQYF. CDR3 bases: TGCGCCAGCAGCTTGGGCGGGAGAGCGGCAGATACGCAGTATTTT.

In DNA, the CDR3 is TGTGCCAGCAGCCAAGAGTCGACAGGGGGCCTGAACACTGAAGCTTTCTTT. Its protein product is CASSQESTGGLNTEAFF. The rearrangement joins TRBV4-2 to TRBJ1-1, with 10 bases that match TRBD1. The V gene's germline CDR1 is LGHNA and CDR2 YNFKEQ. V gave up 0 bases and J gave up 0 bases; unmatched junction bases: 4. The CDR3 contains 17 residues.